A selection of T cell receptor beta chains follows, all from one sample in a study of preoperative IRX-2 immunotherapy in early breast cancer. Some clones are missing from TCRdb's copy, which holds only in-frame ones; the method was immunoSEQ multiplex PCR. The table records fewer than 30,000 clones, nearly 90% of them present only once. Collection took place from a patient treated with IRX-2 immunotherapy. The receptor source for this set is a human donor with breast cancer. Both conserved end residues are part of each CDR3. The order of the fields is D gene, J gene, clone size, V gene, CDR3 DNA, CDR3 protein. The D gene is left open where the match is weak. Some rows have no size entry. The others give once, few or many, or a class for an expanded clone.

D gene: TRBD1; J gene: TRBJ2-1; clone size: -; V gene: TRBV30; CDR3 DNA: TGTGCCTGGGTTGACAGGGATGAGCAGTTCTTC; CDR3 protein: CAWVDRDEQFF
D gene: TRBD1; J gene: TRBJ2-7; clone size: -; V gene: TRBV5-6; CDR3 DNA: TGTGCCAGCAGCTCCCTATGGACAGGGATATACGAGCAGTACTTC; CDR3 protein: CASSSLWTGIYEQYF
D gene: TRBD2; J gene: TRBJ2-7; clone size: few; V gene: TRBV11-2; CDR3 DNA: TGTGCCAGCAGCTCCATCCGCGGGAGTGGGGACGAGCAGTACTTC; CDR3 protein: CASSSIRGSGDEQYF
D gene: -; J gene: TRBJ1-6; clone size: -; V gene: TRBV7-9; CDR3 DNA: TGTGCCAGCAGCCTAGGGACCTATAATTCACCCCTCCACTTT; CDR3 protein: CASSLGTYNSPLHF
D gene: TRBD1; J gene: TRBJ2-2; clone size: -; V gene: TRBV7-9; CDR3 DNA: TGTGCCAGCAGCCTGGGGACAGTGAACACCGGGGAGCTGTTTTTT; CDR3 protein: CASSLGTVNTGELFF
D gene: -; J gene: TRBJ1-1; clone size: -; V gene: TRBV2; CDR3 DNA: TGTGCCAGCAGTGAAGCGCGCAGCCGCGCTGAAGCTTTCTTT; CDR3 protein: CASSEARSRAEAFF
D gene: -; J gene: TRBJ1-2; clone size: -; V gene: TRBV30; CDR3 DNA: TGTGCCTGGAGTGATCGTACGGGGAAATGGTATGGCTACACCTTC; CDR3 protein: CAWSDRTGKWYGYTF
D gene: -; J gene: TRBJ1-2; clone size: once; V gene: TRBV29-1; CDR3 DNA: TGCAGCGTTGAAGTTAGGGAGGGCTACACCTTC; CDR3 protein: CSVEVREGYTF
D gene: -; J gene: TRBJ2-2; clone size: -; V gene: TRBV5-4; CDR3 DNA: TGTGCCAGCAGCTTTGGGGGGCTCCTCACCGGGGAGCTGTTTTTT; CDR3 protein: CASSFGGLLTGELFF
D gene: -; J gene: TRBJ1-2; clone size: -; V gene: TRBV5-6; CDR3 DNA: TGTGCCAGCAGCTTGGTGGGGGCACCTAACTATGGCTACACCTTC; CDR3 protein: CASSLVGAPNYGYTF
D gene: TRBD2; J gene: TRBJ2-7; clone size: -; V gene: TRBV28; CDR3 DNA: TGTGCCAGCAGTGCGACTAGCGGGCCCGTCTACGAGCAGTACTTC; CDR3 protein: CASSATSGPVYEQYF
D gene: -; J gene: TRBJ1-1; clone size: -; V gene: TRBV10-3; CDR3 DNA: TGTGCCATCAGGTCTAGTTCTTTCCGGAACACTGAAGCTTTCTTT; CDR3 protein: CAIRSSSFRNTEAFF
D gene: TRBD1; J gene: TRBJ2-4; clone size: -; V gene: TRBV25-1; CDR3 DNA: TGTGCCAGCAGTGAATTTCCCCCTCCGACAGGGGTCGAAAACATTCAGTACTTC; CDR3 protein: CASSEFPPPTGVENIQYF
D gene: -; J gene: TRBJ2-3; clone size: -; V gene: TRBV10-3; CDR3 DNA: TGTGCCGTCAGTGAGCCGAAAACAGATACGCAGTATTTT; CDR3 protein: CAVSEPKTDTQYF
D gene: TRBD1; J gene: TRBJ1-5; clone size: -; V gene: TRBV7-2; CDR3 DNA: TGTGCCAGCAGCGGGTTAAGGGACAGGGGACAGCCCCAGCATTTT; CDR3 protein: CASSGLRDRGQPQHF
D gene: -; J gene: TRBJ2-1; clone size: once; V gene: TRBV28; CDR3 DNA: TGTGCCAGCAGGATAGGGAACTACAATGAGCAGTTCTTC; CDR3 protein: CASRIGNYNEQFF
D gene: TRBD1; J gene: TRBJ2-5; clone size: -; V gene: TRBV18; CDR3 DNA: TGTGCCAGCTCACCACTTACGACAGGGGGCGCGTCGGGAGAAGAGACCCAGTACTTC; CDR3 protein: CASSPLTTGGASGEETQYF
D gene: -; J gene: TRBJ2-3; clone size: once; V gene: TRBV6-1; CDR3 DNA: TGTGCCAGCAGTGAAGTGGACCTGAGCACAGATACGCAGTATTTT; CDR3 protein: CASSEVDLSTDTQYF
D gene: -; J gene: TRBJ1-3; clone size: -; V gene: TRBV6-5; CDR3 DNA: TGTGCCAGCAGTTACCTGGCAGCGACTGGAAACACCATATATTTT; CDR3 protein: CASSYLAATGNTIYF
D gene: -; J gene: TRBJ2-3; clone size: -; V gene: TRBV19; CDR3 DNA: TGTGCCAGTAGGGACCTCACAGATACGCAGTATTTT; CDR3 protein: CASRDLTDTQYF
D gene: TRBD2; J gene: TRBJ2-3; clone size: once; V gene: TRBV5-1; CDR3 DNA: TGCGCCAGCAGCTTGTACGGGACTAGCGGCACAGATACGCAGTATTTT; CDR3 protein: CASSLYGTSGTDTQYF
D gene: -; J gene: TRBJ2-2; clone size: -; V gene: TRBV21-1; CDR3 DNA: TGTGCCAGCAGCAAAGGAACTACGAACACCGGGGAGCTGTTTTTT; CDR3 protein: CASSKGTTNTGELFF
D gene: -; J gene: TRBJ2-2; clone size: few; V gene: TRBV4-3; CDR3 DNA: TGCGCCAGCAGCCAAGAGAATAGTTTGAGGGAGCTGTTTTTT; CDR3 protein: CASSQENSLRELFF
D gene: -; J gene: TRBJ2-4; clone size: -; V gene: TRBV11-2; CDR3 DNA: TGTGCCAGCAGTCCCGGGGTACTAGCCAAAAACATTCAGTACTTC; CDR3 protein: CASSPGVLAKNIQYF
D gene: TRBD1; J gene: TRBJ1-1; clone size: -; V gene: TRBV27; CDR3 DNA: TGTGCCAGCAGTGAGCAGGGGGTAGGTTACACTGAAGCTTTCTTT; CDR3 protein: CASSEQGVGYTEAFF
D gene: -; J gene: TRBJ1-5; clone size: -; V gene: TRBV10-3; CDR3 DNA: TGTGCCATCAGTGAGATGTCGGTGGGGCAGCCCCAGCATTTT; CDR3 protein: CAISEMSVGQPQHF
D gene: TRBD1; J gene: TRBJ2-2; clone size: -; V gene: TRBV9; CDR3 DNA: TGTGCCAGCAGCGTACTTGGGGCAGGGGGCAACACCGGGGAGCTGTTTTTT; CDR3 protein: CASSVLGAGGNTGELFF